The rows below give T cell receptor beta chains drawn from one sample of a study of T cells in Graves' hyperthyroidism and ophthalmopathy. TCRdb analysed the multiplex PCR reads with MiXCR anew, one entry per CDR3 protein. The repertoire consists of hundreds of thousands of distinct CDR3 sequences, with 11% to 15% occurring once and the leading ten covering roughly 10%. Material for sequencing was blood. The receptors originated from a woman younger than 30 with Graves' hyperthyroidism. Each CDR3 is given with its conserved first and last residue. A D gene is named only where the DNA matches it firmly. Some rows have no size entry. The others give once, few or many, or a class for an expanded clone.

>few|TRBJ2-1|TRBV15|NA
CAIGFYNEQFF
TGTGCCATTGGGTTTTACAATGAGCAGTTCTTC
>few|TRBJ2-2|TRBV6-1|TRBD2
CASRAAGSGELFF
TGTGCCTCCCGGGCAGCGGGAAGCGGGGAGCTGTTTTTT
>NA|TRBJ2-1|TRBV7-9|TRBD2
CASSRGLAGGTFSYNEQFF
TGTGCCAGCAGCAGGGGACTAGCGGGAGGGACTTTCTCCTACAATGAGCAGTTCTTC
>few|TRBJ1-4|TRBV10-2|TRBD1
CASSESPSGTEKLFF
TGCGCCAGCAGTGAGTCGCCATCCGGGACAGAGAAACTGTTTTTT
>many|TRBJ2-3|TRBV7-3|TRBD2
CASSPLAGGGTQYF
TGTGCCAGCAGCCCGCTAGCGGGAGGGGGTACGCAGTATTTT
>NA|TRBJ2-3|TRBV6-9|NA
CASSGYGTQYF
TGTGCCAGCAGTGGCTACGGTACGCAGTATTTT
>many|TRBJ2-7|TRBV27|NA
CASSTLGIPGFYEQYF
TGTGCCAGCAGTACCCTCGGTATCCCTGGATTCTACGAGCAGTACTTC
>many|TRBJ2-3|TRBV20-1|TRBD2
CSARSGDTDTQYF
TGCAGTGCTAGAAGCGGGGACACAGATACGCAGTATTTT
>few|TRBJ1-1|TRBV4-1|TRBD1
CASSRGPGQGRDTEAFF
TGCGCCAGCAGCCGGGGGCCGGGACAGGGCAGGGACACTGAAGCTTTCTTT
>many|TRBJ2-6|TRBV28|NA
CAGSGAGANVLTF
TGTGCCGGGTCGGGGGCAGGGGCCAACGTCCTGACTTTC
>many|TRBJ2-5|TRBV7-9|NA
CASRQRGGQETQYF
TGTGCCAGCAGACAAAGGGGAGGTCAAGAGACCCAGTACTTC
>many|TRBJ2-7|TRBV7-6|TRBD2
CASSLADSYEQYF
TGTGCCAGCAGCCTAGCGGACTCCTACGAGCAGTACTTC
>many|TRBJ2-3|TRBV7-6|NA
CASSSARQDGVADTQYF
TGTGCCAGCAGCAGTGCCCGACAGGACGGAGTGGCAGATACGCAGTATTTT
>few|TRBJ2-5|TRBV19|NA
CASSTPGTAQETQYF
TGTGCCAGTAGCACCCCCGGGACTGCGCAAGAGACCCAGTACTTC
>many|TRBJ2-7|TRBV20-1|NA
CSARDGGQRYEQYF
TGCAGTGCTAGAGATGGAGGACAGCGCTACGAGCAGTACTTC
>many|TRBJ2-1|TRBV3-1|TRBD1
CASSQVTTGVYNEQFF
TGTGCCAGCAGCCAAGTAACGACAGGGGTCTACAATGAGCAGTTCTTC
>many|TRBJ2-1|TRBV28|TRBD2
CASSSPSGVYNEQFF
TGTGCCAGCAGTTCCCCCAGCGGGGTCTACAATGAGCAGTTCTTC
>NA|TRBJ2-2|TRBV27|NA
CASSPRPTGELFF
TGTGCCAGCAGTCCACGACCCACCGGGGAGCTGTTTTTT
>NA|TRBJ2-1|TRBV7-8|TRBD2
CASSARAGTSGTNEQFF
TGTGCCAGCAGCGCAAGAGCCGGGACTAGCGGGACTAATGAGCAGTTCTTC
>few|TRBJ2-3|TRBV20-1|TRBD2
CSARDGLAGLVGTDTQYF
TGCAGTGCTAGAGATGGTTTAGCGGGACTAGTCGGCACAGATACGCAGTATTTT
>many|TRBJ1-2|TRBV6-1|NA
CASRRTGTNYGYTF
TGTGCCAGCAGACGAACCGGGACGAACTATGGCTACACCTTC
>few|TRBJ2-1|TRBV20-1|TRBD2
CSARAPLVAGPIINEQFF
TGCAGTGCTAGAGCCCCCCTGGTAGCGGGGCCAATAATCAATGAGCAGTTCTTC
>NA|TRBJ2-3|TRBV9|NA
CASSGWITDTQYF
TGTGCCAGCAGCGGTTGGATCACAGATACGCAGTATTTT
>NA|TRBJ2-7|TRBV30|TRBD2
CAWTWGGPSGEQYF
TGTGCCTGGACCTGGGGAGGGCCTTCGGGTGAGCAGTACTTC
>NA|TRBJ2-1|TRBV6-1|TRBD2
CASSSPGGEQFF
TGTGCCAGCAGTTCGCCGGGGGGTGAGCAGTTCTTC
>NA|TRBJ1-6|TRBV4-1|NA
CASSQVEISSSPLHF
TGCGCCAGCAGCCAAGTTGAGATTAGTAGTTCACCCCTCCACTTT
>few|TRBJ1-2|TRBV20-1|NA
CSAIFPPRRGNYGYTF
TGCAGTGCTATTTTCCCCCCGCGCAGGGGAAACTATGGCTACACCTTC
>NA|TRBJ1-2|TRBV30|NA
CAWKWGRRYTF
TGTGCCTGGAAATGGGGGAGGCGCTACACCTTC
>NA|TRBJ1-2|TRBV11-3|NA
CASSTPRGPNYGYTF
TGTGCCAGCAGCACCCCAAGGGGCCCTAACTATGGCTACACCTTC
>few|TRBJ2-3|TRBV20-1|NA
CSAIKAGPSTDTQYF
TGCAGTGCTATAAAAGCGGGTCCTAGCACAGATACGCAGTATTTT
>NA|TRBJ1-5|TRBV20-1|NA
CSARQSYSNQPQHF
TGCAGTGCTAGGCAGTCTTATAGCAATCAGCCCCAGCATTTT
>many|TRBJ1-2|TRBV28|NA
CASTPSTEGYTF
TGTGCCAGCACCCCCTCAACGGAAGGCTACACCTTC
>many|TRBJ2-1|TRBV28|NA
CASSLEFQFGEQFF
TGTGCCAGCAGTTTAGAATTCCAGTTTGGAGAGCAGTTCTTC
>many|TRBJ2-1|TRBV30|NA
CAWIGTGSQVFSNEQFF
TGTGCCTGGATCGGTACAGGGTCTCAGGTTTTCTCCAATGAGCAGTTCTTC
>many|TRBJ2-3|TRBV20-1|NA
CSARRGRKGTDTQYF
TGCAGTGCTAGACGGGGCCGAAAGGGAACGGATACGCAGTATTTT
>many|TRBJ2-7|TRBV6-2/TRBV6-3|TRBD2
CASSSPSGRANYEQYF
TGTGCCAGCAGTTCCCCTAGCGGGAGGGCCAACTACGAGCAGTACTTC
>NA|TRBJ2-1|TRBV28|NA
CASSTWRGTTNEQFF
TGTGCCAGCAGTACCTGGAGGGGGACTACCAATGAGCAGTTCTTC
>many|TRBJ2-1|TRBV18|TRBD2
CASSTGTSGRNEQFF
TGTGCCAGCTCAACCGGGACTAGCGGGAGAAATGAGCAGTTCTTC
>many|TRBJ1-1|TRBV15|NA
CATSRDGGSLNTEAFF
TGTGCCACCAGCAGAGACGGGGGCAGCTTGAACACTGAAGCTTTCTTT
>few|TRBJ2-6|TRBV12-3/TRBV12-4|NA
CASSLSHFSGANVLTF
TGTGCCAGCAGTTTATCCCATTTCTCTGGGGCCAACGTCCTGACTTTC
>few|TRBJ2-7|TRBV28|NA
CASSRQFRGDYEQYF
TGTGCCAGCAGCAGACAATTCAGGGGAGACTACGAGCAGTACTTC
>many|TRBJ2-1|TRBV18|NA
CASSPSNSGYNEQFF
TGTGCCAGCTCACCGTCGAACTCCGGGTACAATGAGCAGTTCTTC
>many|TRBJ2-7|TRBV2|NA
CASSEGGSLAYEQYF
TGTGCCAGCAGTGAAGGTGGGAGCTTGGCCTACGAGCAGTACTTC
>NA|TRBJ2-1|TRBV19|TRBD2
CASRLGLAGGEQFF
TGTGCCAGTAGACTTGGACTAGCGGGAGGGGAGCAGTTCTTC
>many|TRBJ2-7|TRBV28|NA
CASSLKVSYEQYF
TGTGCCAGCAGTTTGAAGGTCTCCTACGAGCAGTACTTC
>NA|TRBJ2-2|TRBV24-1|TRBD1
CATSEPDRESGELFF
TGTGCCACCAGTGAACCGGACAGGGAGAGCGGGGAGCTGTTTTTT
>many|TRBJ2-3|TRBV3-1|NA
CASSQAFLVTDTQYF
TGTGCCAGCAGCCAAGCTTTTCTAGTGACAGATACGCAGTATTTT
>NA|TRBJ2-3|TRBV7-9|TRBD1
CASSPDRGFTDTQYF
TGTGCCAGCAGCCCCGACAGGGGTTTCACAGATACGCAGTATTTT
>NA|TRBJ2-4|TRBV19|NA
CASRMRAKNIQYF
TGTGCCAGTAGAATGCGGGCAAAAAACATTCAGTACTTC
>many|TRBJ1-2|TRBV28|NA
CASSASGDGYTF
TGTGCCAGCAGTGCCTCAGGAGATGGCTACACCTTC
>many|TRBJ1-2|TRBV6-1|TRBD1
CASSWDRRSGNYGYTF
TGTGCCAGCAGCTGGGACAGGAGGTCCGGTAACTATGGCTACACCTTC